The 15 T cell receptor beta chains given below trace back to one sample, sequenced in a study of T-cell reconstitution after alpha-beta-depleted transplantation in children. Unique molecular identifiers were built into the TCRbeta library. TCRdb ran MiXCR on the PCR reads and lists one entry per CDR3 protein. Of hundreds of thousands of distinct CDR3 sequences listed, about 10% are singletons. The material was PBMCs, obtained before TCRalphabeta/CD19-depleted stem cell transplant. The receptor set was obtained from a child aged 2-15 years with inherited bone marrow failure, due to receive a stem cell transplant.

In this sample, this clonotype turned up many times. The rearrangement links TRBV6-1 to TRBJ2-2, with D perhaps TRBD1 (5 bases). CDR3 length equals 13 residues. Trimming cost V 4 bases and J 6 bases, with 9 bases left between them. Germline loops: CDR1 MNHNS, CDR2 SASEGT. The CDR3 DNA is TGTGCCAGCAGTGTCAGGGTTCCCGGGGAGCTGTTTTTT. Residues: CASSVRVPGELFF.

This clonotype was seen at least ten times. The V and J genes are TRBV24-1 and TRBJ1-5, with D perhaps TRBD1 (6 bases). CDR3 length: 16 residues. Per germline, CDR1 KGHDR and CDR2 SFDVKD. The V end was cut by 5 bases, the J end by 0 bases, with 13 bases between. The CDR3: CATSGTNRDSNQPQHF. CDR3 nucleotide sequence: TGTGCCACCAGTGGTACCAACAGGGATAGCAATCAGCCCCAGCATTTT.

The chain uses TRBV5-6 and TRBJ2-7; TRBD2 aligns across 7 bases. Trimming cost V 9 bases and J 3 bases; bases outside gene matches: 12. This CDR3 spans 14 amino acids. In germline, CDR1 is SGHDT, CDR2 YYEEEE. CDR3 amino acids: CAMGPGLVSYEQYF. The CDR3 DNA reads TGTGCCATGGGCCCCGGACTAGTTAGCTACGAGCAGTACTTC.

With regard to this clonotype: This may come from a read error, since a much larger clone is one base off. CDR3 bases: TGTGCCAGCAGTTTAGATGCAGGCTTCGCAGATACGCAGTATTTT. Encoded protein: CASSLDAGFADTQYF. This chain joins TRBV12-3 or TRBV12-4 and TRBJ2-3; no clear D. The V gene lost 1 base and the J gene lost 4 bases, with 12 bases spanning the gap. The CDR3 has 15 amino acids.

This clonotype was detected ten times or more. The DNA of the CDR3 is TGTGCCAGCAGTTTATCCCCGGGGACAGGGGAGGGTGAGCAGTTCTTC. This translates into CASSLSPGTGEGEQFF. J is TRBJ2-1 and V is TRBV27; 10 nucleotides match TRBD1. The CDR3 runs 16 residues. V lost 0 bases to trimming and J lost 9 bases; unmatched junction nucleotides: 8. The germline V gene encodes CDR1 MNHEY and CDR2 SMNVEV (reference sequence).

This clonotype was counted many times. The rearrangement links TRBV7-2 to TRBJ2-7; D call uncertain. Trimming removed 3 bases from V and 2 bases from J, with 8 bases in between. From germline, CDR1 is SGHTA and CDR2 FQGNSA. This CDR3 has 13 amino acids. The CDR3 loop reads CASSFVRTYEQYF. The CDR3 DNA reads TGTGCCAGCAGCTTCGTCCGAACCTACGAGCAGTACTTC.

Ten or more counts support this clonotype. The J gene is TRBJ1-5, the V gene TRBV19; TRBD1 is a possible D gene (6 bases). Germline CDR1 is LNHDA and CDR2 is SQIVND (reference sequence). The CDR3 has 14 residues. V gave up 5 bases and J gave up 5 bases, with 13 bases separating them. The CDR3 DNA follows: TGTGCCAGTAGTCTCCGGGACACTTATCAGCCCCAGCATTTT. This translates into CASSLRDTYQPQHF. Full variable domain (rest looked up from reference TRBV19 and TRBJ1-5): DGGITQSPKYLFRKEGQNVTLSCEQNLNHDAMYWYRQDPGQGLRLIYYSQIVNDFQKGDIAEGYSVSREKKESFPLTVTSAQKNPTAFYLCASSLRDTYQPQHFGDGTRLSIL.

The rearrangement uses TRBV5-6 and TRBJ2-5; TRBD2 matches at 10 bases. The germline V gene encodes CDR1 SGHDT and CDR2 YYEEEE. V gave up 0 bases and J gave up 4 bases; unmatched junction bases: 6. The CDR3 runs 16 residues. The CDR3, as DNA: TGTGCCAGCAGCTTGGGACTAGCGGGTCTAGGAGAGACCCAGTACTTC. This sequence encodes CASSLGLAGLGETQYF.

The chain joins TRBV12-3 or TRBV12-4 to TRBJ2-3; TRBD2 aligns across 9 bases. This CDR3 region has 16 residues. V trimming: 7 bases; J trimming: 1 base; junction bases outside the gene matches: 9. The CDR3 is CASNTLWTSGTDTQYF. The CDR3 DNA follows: TGTGCCAGCAACACGTTGTGGACTAGCGGCACAGATACGCAGTATTTT.

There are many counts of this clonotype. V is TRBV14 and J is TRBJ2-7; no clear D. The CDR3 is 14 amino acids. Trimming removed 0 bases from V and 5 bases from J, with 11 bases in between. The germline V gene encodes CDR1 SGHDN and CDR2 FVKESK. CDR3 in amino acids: CASSQDGRHHEQYF. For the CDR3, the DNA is TGTGCCAGCAGCCAAGATGGTAGGCATCACGAGCAGTACTTC.

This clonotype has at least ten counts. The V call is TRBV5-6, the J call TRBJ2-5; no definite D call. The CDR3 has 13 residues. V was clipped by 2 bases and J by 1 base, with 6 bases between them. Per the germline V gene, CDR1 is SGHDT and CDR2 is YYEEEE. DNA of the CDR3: TGTGCCAGCAGCTTCGAAACCCAAGAGACCCAGTACTTC. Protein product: CASSFETQETQYF.

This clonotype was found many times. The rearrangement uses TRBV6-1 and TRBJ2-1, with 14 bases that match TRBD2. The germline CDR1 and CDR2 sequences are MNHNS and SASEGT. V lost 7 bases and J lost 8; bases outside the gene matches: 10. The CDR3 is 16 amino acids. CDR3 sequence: CASTKNPGLAGDEQFF. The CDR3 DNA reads TGTGCCAGCACCAAAAACCCGGGACTAGCGGGAGATGAGCAGTTCTTC.

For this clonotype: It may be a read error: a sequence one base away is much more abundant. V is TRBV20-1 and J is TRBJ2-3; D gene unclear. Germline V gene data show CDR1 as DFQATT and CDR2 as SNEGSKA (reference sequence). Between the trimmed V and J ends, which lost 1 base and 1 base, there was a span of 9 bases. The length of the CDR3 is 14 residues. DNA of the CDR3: TGCAGTGCTAGAGTTGACCCAGGCACAGATACGCAGTATTTT. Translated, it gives CSARVDPGTDTQYF.

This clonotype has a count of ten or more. The CDR3 spells CASSFPPGVAQDYEQYF. In nucleotides, the CDR3 is TGTGCCAGCAGTTTCCCCCCGGGCGTGGCTCAAGACTACGAGCAGTACTTC. V is TRBV12-3 or TRBV12-4 and J is TRBJ2-7, with no clear D. CDR3 length: 17 amino acids. The V end was cut by 3 bases, the J end by 3 bases, with 21 bases between.

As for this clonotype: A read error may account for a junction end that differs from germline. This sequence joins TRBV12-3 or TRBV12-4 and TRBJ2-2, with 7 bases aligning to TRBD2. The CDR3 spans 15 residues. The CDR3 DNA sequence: TGTGCCAGCAGTTTGGGGGGAGGGAACACCGGGAAGCTGTTTTTT. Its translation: CASSLGGGNTGKLFF.